This T cell receptor beta chain stems from a study of response to subunit inactivated influenza vaccine. Study outcomes and limitations: After each seasonal influenza vaccination, few new T cells are recruited, the authors suggested.

V lost 4 bases to trimming and J lost 4 bases, with 13 bases between them. The CDR3 contains 14 residues. Per germline, CDR1 MNHEY and CDR2 SVGAGI. TCRdb fed the RT-PCR reads into MiXCR, producing one record per CDR3 protein. The sample holds about 650,000 distinct CDR3 sequences; approximately 14% are singletons and the top ten take approximately 10%. Many counts were recorded for this clonotype. Antigen unknown. The receptor was isolated from a man aged 45 to 65 who received an inactivated influenza vaccine. The chain employs TRBV6-5 and TRBJ1-1, with TRBD1 as a possible D gene (5 bases). Sequences were derived from PBMCs from blood, sampled roughly 12 days after vaccination. This CDR3 reads CASSLAVGGTEAFF. Written as DNA, the CDR3 is TGTGCCAGCAGTTTGGCCGTCGGGGGCACTGAAGCTTTCTTT.